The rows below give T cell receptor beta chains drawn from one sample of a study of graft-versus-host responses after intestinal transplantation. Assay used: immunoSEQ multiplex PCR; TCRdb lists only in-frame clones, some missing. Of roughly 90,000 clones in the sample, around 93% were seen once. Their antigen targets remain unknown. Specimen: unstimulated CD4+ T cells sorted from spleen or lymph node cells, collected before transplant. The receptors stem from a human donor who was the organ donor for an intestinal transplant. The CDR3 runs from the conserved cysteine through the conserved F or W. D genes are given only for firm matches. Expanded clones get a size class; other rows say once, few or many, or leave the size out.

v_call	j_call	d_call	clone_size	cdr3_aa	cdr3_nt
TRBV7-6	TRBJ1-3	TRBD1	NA	CASSLVGTGTFNTIYF	TGTGCCAGCAGCTTAGTCGGGACAGGGACCTTCAACACCATATATTTT
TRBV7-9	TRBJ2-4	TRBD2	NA	CASSYGLAGDIQYF	TGTGCCAGCAGCTACGGACTAGCGGGAGACATTCAGTACTTC
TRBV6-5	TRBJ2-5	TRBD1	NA	CASSYQTGVDAQYF	TGTGCCAGCAGTTACCAGACAGGGGTGGACGCCCAGTACTTC
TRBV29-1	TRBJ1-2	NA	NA	CSVDQGYTF	TGCAGCGTTGATCAGGGCTACACCTTC
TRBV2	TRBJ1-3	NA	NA	CASVQGAGNTIYF	TGTGCCAGCGTCCAAGGGGCTGGAAACACCATATATTTT
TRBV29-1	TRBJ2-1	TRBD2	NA	CSVHSSLAGVNEQFF	TGCAGCGTCCATTCGTCACTAGCGGGAGTCAATGAGCAGTTCTTC
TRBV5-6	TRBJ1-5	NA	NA	CASSFGGAYYDQPQHF	TGTGCCAGCAGTTTCGGGGGGGCTTATTATGATCAGCCCCAGCATTTT
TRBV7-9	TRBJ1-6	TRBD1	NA	CASSPPGTVESPLHF	TGTGCCAGCAGCCCCCCCGGGACAGTGGAATCACCCCTCCACTTT
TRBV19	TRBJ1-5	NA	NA	CASSGPLTGQPQHF	TGTGCCAGTAGTGGCCCGCTGACGGGACAGCCCCAGCATTTT
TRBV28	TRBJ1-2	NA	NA	CASSTQLLRDTF	TGTGCCAGCAGCACTCAACTTCTCCGGGATACCTTC
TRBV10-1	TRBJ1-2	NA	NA	CASSPRGRAYGYTF	TGCGCCAGCAGCCCCAGGGGCAGGGCATATGGCTACACCTTC
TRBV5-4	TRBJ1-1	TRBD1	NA	CASSHPKTGGTEAFF	TGTGCCAGCAGCCATCCCAAGACAGGGGGCACTGAAGCTTTCTTT
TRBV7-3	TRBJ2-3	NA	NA	CASSLAPGTDTQYF	TGTGCCAGCAGCTTAGCCCCAGGCACAGATACGCAGTATTTT
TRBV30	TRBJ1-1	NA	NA	CAWSVLPDRVNTEAFF	TGTGCCTGGAGTGTCCTTCCCGACAGAGTGAACACTGAAGCTTTCTTT
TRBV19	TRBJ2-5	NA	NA	CASSLSGVETQYF	TGTGCCAGTAGTTTAAGCGGTGTAGAGACCCAGTACTTC
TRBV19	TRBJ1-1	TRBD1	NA	CASSIFHRGAEAFF	TGTGCCAGTAGTATATTTCACAGGGGCGCTGAAGCTTTCTTT
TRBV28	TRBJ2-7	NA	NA	CASSIRQNEQYF	TGTGCCAGCAGTATCAGACAGAACGAGCAGTACTTC
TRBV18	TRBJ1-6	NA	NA	CASSPAPGNSPLHF	TGTGCCAGCTCACCGGCTCCAGGGAACTCACCCCTCCACTTT
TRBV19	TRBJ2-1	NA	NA	CASSPGLNSYNEQFF	TGTGCCAGTAGTCCGGGTCTCAACTCCTACAATGAGCAGTTCTTC
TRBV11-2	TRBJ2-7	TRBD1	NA	CASSLLGTGAHYEQYF	TGTGCCAGCAGCTTATTGGGAACAGGGGCCCACTACGAGCAGTACTTC
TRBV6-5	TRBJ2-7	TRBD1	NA	CASSEDRVIYEQYF	TGTGCCAGCAGTGAAGACAGGGTAATCTACGAGCAGTACTTC
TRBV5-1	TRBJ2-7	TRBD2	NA	CASSYSQSPGGTYEQYF	TGCGCCAGCAGCTACTCCCAGTCCCCCGGGGGGACCTACGAGCAGTACTTC
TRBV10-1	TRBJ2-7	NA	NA	CASSDVQGRYEQYF	TGCGCCAGCAGTGATGTACAGGGCCGCTACGAGCAGTACTTC
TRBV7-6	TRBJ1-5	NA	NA	CASSLETRGLGPQHF	TGTGCCAGCAGCTTAGAGACCAGGGGCCTCGGGCCCCAGCATTTT
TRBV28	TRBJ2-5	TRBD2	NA	CASSLWVSGGETQYF	TGTGCCAGCAGTTTATGGGTGAGCGGGGGAGAGACCCAGTACTTC
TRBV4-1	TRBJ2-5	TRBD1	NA	CASSQGSTGPETQYF	TGCGCCAGCAGCCAAGGGTCGACAGGGCCAGAGACCCAGTACTTC
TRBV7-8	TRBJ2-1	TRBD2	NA	CASSRTLAGAYNEQFF	TGTGCCAGCAGCCGTACCTTAGCGGGAGCCTACAATGAGCAGTTCTTC
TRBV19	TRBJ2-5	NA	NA	CASSIFGETQYF	TGTGCCAGTAGTATCTTCGGTGAGACCCAGTACTTC
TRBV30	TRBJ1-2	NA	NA	CAWSSTDFYGYTF	TGTGCCTGGAGTTCGACAGACTTCTATGGCTACACCTTC
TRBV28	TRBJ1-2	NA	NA	CASSPPGLHGYTF	TGTGCCAGCAGTCCCCCCGGACTCCATGGCTACACCTTC
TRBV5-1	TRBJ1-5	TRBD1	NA	CASSLTGGQPQHF	TGCGCCAGCAGCTTGACAGGGGGCCAGCCCCAGCATTTT
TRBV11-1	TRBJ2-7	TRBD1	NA	CASSFDRAPYEQYF	TGTGCCAGCAGCTTTGACAGGGCCCCCTACGAGCAGTACTTC
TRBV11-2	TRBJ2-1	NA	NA	CASSFGSSYNEQFF	TGTGCCAGCAGCTTCGGGAGCTCCTACAATGAGCAGTTCTTC
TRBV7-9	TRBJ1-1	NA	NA	CASSLLRLNTEAFF	TGTGCCAGCAGCTTACTACGTCTGAACACTGAAGCTTTCTTT
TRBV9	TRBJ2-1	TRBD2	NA	CASSVRSGSNEQFF	TGTGCCAGCAGCGTACGAAGCGGGAGCAATGAGCAGTTCTTC
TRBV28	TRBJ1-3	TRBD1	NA	CASSSAGTGGYFSGNTIYF	TGTGCCAGCAGTTCTGCCGGGACAGGGGGATATTTCTCTGGAAACACCATATATTTT
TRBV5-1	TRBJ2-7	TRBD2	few	CASSLRTSPHEQYF	TGCGCCAGCAGCTTGCGGACTAGTCCCCACGAGCAGTACTTC
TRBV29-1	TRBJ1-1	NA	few	CSVQGTTEAFF	TGCAGCGTACAGGGAACCACTGAAGCTTTCTTT
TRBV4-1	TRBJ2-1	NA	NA	CASSHIGRGTEQFF	TGCGCCAGCAGCCATATCGGTAGGGGGACTGAGCAGTTCTTC
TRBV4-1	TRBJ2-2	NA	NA	CASSQWGGGANTGELFF	TGCGCCAGCAGCCAATGGGGCGGGGGCGCCAACACCGGGGAGCTGTTTTTT
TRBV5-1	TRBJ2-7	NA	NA	CASSPGLAYEQYF	TGCGCCAGCAGCCCCGGACTTGCCTACGAGCAGTACTTC
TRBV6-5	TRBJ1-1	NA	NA	CASSYSGGGTEAFF	TGTGCCAGCAGTTACTCGGGGGGGGGCACTGAAGCTTTCTTT
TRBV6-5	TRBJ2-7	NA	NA	CASSYSMGLSYEQYF	TGTGCCAGCAGTTACTCGATGGGGCTCTCCTACGAGCAGTACTTC
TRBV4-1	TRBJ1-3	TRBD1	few	CASSQSQGQSSGNTIYF	TGCGCCAGCAGCCAATCACAGGGGCAAAGCTCTGGAAACACCATATATTTT
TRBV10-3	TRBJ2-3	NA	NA	CAISVRRQSSTDTQYF	TGTGCCATCAGTGTCAGGAGACAGTCTAGCACAGATACGCAGTATTTT
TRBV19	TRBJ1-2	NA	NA	CASSIDTEYGYTF	TGTGCCAGTAGTATCGATACAGAATATGGCTACACCTTC
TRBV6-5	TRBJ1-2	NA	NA	CASSFATGYGYTF	TGTGCCAGCAGTTTCGCCACAGGGTATGGCTACACCTTC
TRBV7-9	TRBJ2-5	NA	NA	CASGNRPRETQYF	TGTGCCAGCGGAAACCGGCCTAGAGAGACCCAGTACTTC
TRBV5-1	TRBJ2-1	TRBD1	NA	CASSLGWTGDEQFF	TGCGCCAGCAGCTTGGGCTGGACAGGGGATGAGCAGTTCTTC
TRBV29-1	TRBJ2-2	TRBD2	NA	CSGGSGGAAGELFF	TGCAGCGGGGGTAGCGGGGGGGCCGCCGGGGAGCTGTTTTTT
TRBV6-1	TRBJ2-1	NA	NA	CASRTETYNEQFF	TGTGCCAGCAGGACAGAGACTTACAATGAGCAGTTCTTC
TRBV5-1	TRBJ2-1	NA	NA	CASRSDFEQFF	TGCGCCAGCAGATCAGACTTTGAGCAGTTCTTC
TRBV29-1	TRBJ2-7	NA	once	CSVALPNRGRAYEQYF	TGCAGCGTAGCTCTACCCAATAGGGGGAGGGCCTACGAGCAGTACTTC
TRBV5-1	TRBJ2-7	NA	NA	CASSERDNFYGEQYF	TGCGCCAGCAGCGAAAGGGACAATTTTTACGGCGAGCAGTACTTC
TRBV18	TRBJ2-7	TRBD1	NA	CASSRAGGSYEQYF	TGTGCCAGCTCACGGGCAGGGGGCTCGTACGAGCAGTACTTC
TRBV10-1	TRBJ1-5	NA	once	CASSENLLQPQHF	TGCGCCAGCAGTGAAAACTTGCTCCAGCCCCAGCATTTT
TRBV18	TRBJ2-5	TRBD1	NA	CASSPTGLKETQYF	TGTGCCAGCTCACCGACAGGGTTAAAAGAGACCCAGTACTTC